This T cell receptor (beta chain) was observed in a study of patients and donors after allogeneic stem cell transplantation. This clonotype appeared a few times. TCRdb re-analysed the RT-PCR reads in MiXCR, keeping a single row per CDR3 protein. The sample carries hundreds of thousands of distinct CDR3 sequences, 16% recorded once. V was shortened by 11 bases and J by 5 bases, with 18 bases between the two germline ends. In germline, CDR1 is SGHTA, CDR2 FQGNSA. The CDR3 runs to 14 residues. This receptor was identified in a human donor who was either an allogeneic HSCT recipient or a stem cell or donor lymphocyte infusion donor (not recorded which). It is not recorded whose cells these are; they may come from a transplant donor. The sequenced material came from blood, either unsorted or a sorted T cell fraction (not recorded which). The V and J genes are TRBV7-2 and TRBJ2-2; D is perhaps TRBD2 (7 bases). The CDR3 sequence is CASGGGLRTGELFF. In DNA form, the CDR3 reads TGTGCCTCTGGGGGGGGGCTGAGGACCGGGGAGCTGTTTTTT.